A single sample is the source of the 21 T cell receptor beta chains below, sequenced in a study of prognosis after radiotherapy for stage I lung cancer. From genomic DNA, two-round multiplex PCR was used to amplify TCR beta CDR3. The first PCR round targeted every TRBV and TRBJ gene with specific primers. TCRdb redid the calling of the multiplex PCR reads with MiXCR, one entry per CDR3 protein. The sample lists approximately 20,000 distinct CDR3 sequences, roughly a quarter occurring once. Sequencing used PBMCs, obtained before or after stereotactic body radiation therapy (not recorded which). The receptors come from a donor at least 50 years old with non-small cell lung cancer.

This clonotype was observed at least ten times. The J gene is TRBJ1-1, the V gene TRBV6-5; D possibly corresponds to TRBD1 (5 bases). The germline V and J ends were trimmed by 1 base and 1 base, with 7 bases remaining between them. The CDR3 totals 14 residues. Germline lookup yields CDR1 MNHEY and CDR2 SVGAGI. The CDR3 reads CASSYFGQNTEAFF. The DNA for the CDR3 is TGTGCCAGCAGTTACTTCGGACAGAACACTGAAGCTTTCTTT.

This clonotype was seen repeatedly, ten times or more. V is TRBV4-2 and J is TRBJ1-3; 7 bases line up with TRBD1. There are 17 residues in the CDR3. With V trimmed by 3 bases and J by 1 base, 9 bases remained unmatched. Germline V gives CDR1 LGHNA, CDR2 YNFKEQ. The CDR3 protein is CASSQASTGYSGNTIYF. Written as DNA, the CDR3 is TGTGCCAGCAGCCAGGCCTCGACAGGGTATTCTGGAAACACCATATATTTT.

This clonotype has a count of ten or more. It may be a read error: a sequence one base away is much more abundant. J is TRBJ2-5 and V is TRBV3-1; the match to TRBD2 covers 10 bases. V gave up 7 bases and J gave up 4 bases; unmatched junction bases: 12. CDR1 is LGHDT, CDR2 YNNKEL, per germline (reference sequence). This CDR3 has 16 amino acids. CDR3 loop: CASIPWTSGIPETQYF. Here the CDR3 DNA reads TGTGCCAGCATCCCGTGGACTAGCGGAATCCCAGAGACCCAGTACTTC.

Ten or more counts support this clonotype. This chain uses TRBV4-2 with TRBJ2-2; TRBD2 agrees at 8 bases. Losses at the gene ends were 0 bases for V and 0 bases for J; bases not matched to a gene: 3. From germline, CDR1 is LGHNA and CDR2 YNFKEQ. The CDR3 runs 17 residues. This chain's CDR3 is CASSQDPGLANTGELFF. The CDR3 DNA reads as TGTGCCAGCAGCCAAGACCCGGGACTAGCGAACACCGGGGAGCTGTTTTTT.

Concerning this clonotype itself: This sequence is one base from a far larger clone and is likely a read error. This sequence joins TRBV7-9 and TRBJ2-7; D is perhaps TRBD1 (5 bases). V gave up 3 bases and J gave up 3 bases, with 12 bases separating them. Germline-derived CDR1 and CDR2 are SEHNR and FQNEAQ (reference sequence). The CDR3 length is 14 residues. CDR3 sequence (DNA): TGTGCCAGCAGCTTCCCGGTAGGACACTACGAGCAGTACTTC. Translation gives CASSFPVGHYEQYF.

There are many counts of this clonotype. The gene calls are TRBV5-1 and TRBJ2-7; 8 bases agree with TRBD1. With V trimmed by 1 base and J by 2 bases, 5 bases remained unmatched. Germline loops: CDR1 SGHRS, CDR2 YFSETQ. The CDR3 extends over 15 amino acids. In DNA form, the CDR3 reads TGCGCCAGCAGCTTGCTAGACAGGGGTGCCTACGAGCAGTACTTC. Its translation: CASSLLDRGAYEQYF.

This clonotype appeared many times. The rearrangement joins TRBV19 to TRBJ2-1, with D perhaps TRBD2 (6 bases). Per germline, CDR1 LNHDA and CDR2 SQIVND (reference sequence). This CDR3 is 15 amino acids long. Trimming took off 8 bases at V and 2 bases at J, with 16 bases between the two ends. The CDR3 spells CASSGGRRTYNEQFF. The CDR3 nucleotides read TGTGCCAGTTCTGGAGGGAGGCGGACCTACAATGAGCAGTTCTTC. The full variable domain, with the rest looked up from reference TRBV19 and TRBJ2-1, is DGGITQSPKYLFRKEGQNVTLSCEQNLNHDAMYWYRQDPGQGLRLIYYSQIVNDFQKGDIAEGYSVSREKKESFPLTVTSAQKNPTAFYLCASSGGRRTYNEQFFGPGTRLTVL.

This clonotype was counted many times. The chain links TRBV19 to TRBJ2-2; D uncertain. V shed 2 bases and J shed 3 bases, with 4 bases lying between them. The CDR3 totals 13 residues. Germline V gene sequence: CDR1 LNHDA, CDR2 SQIVND (reference sequence). The CDR3 sequence: CASSILYTGELFF. CDR3 nucleotide sequence: TGTGCCAGTAGTATACTCTACACCGGGGAGCTGTTTTTT. The entire variable domain, with the rest obtained from reference TRBV19 and TRBJ2-2, is as follows: DGGITQSPKYLFRKEGQNVTLSCEQNLNHDAMYWYRQDPGQGLRLIYYSQIVNDFQKGDIAEGYSVSREKKESFPLTVTSAQKNPTAFYLCASSILYTGELFFGEGSRLTVL.

Concerning this clonotype: The junction does not match germline at one end; this may be a read error. The chain has TRBV7-9 and TRBJ2-1, with D possibly being TRBD1 (6 bases). This CDR3 is built from 18 residues. Germline V CDR1 and CDR2: SEHNR, FQNEAQ (reference sequence). CDR3 coding DNA: TGTGCCAGCAGCCCCAGGACAGACCCTACCCGGTTCCCCAATGAGCTGTTCTTC. It codes for CASSPRTDPTRFPNELFF.

This clonotype was observed many times. The CDR3 bases are TGTGCCAGCAGTCGCAACAGGGGGTTTTACGAGCAGTACTTC. Translated: CASSRNRGFYEQYF. The genes are TRBV6-1 and TRBJ2-7, with TRBD1 matching over 8 bases. Trimming took 5 bases from V and 4 from J; bases not matched to a gene: 7. Germline V gene data show CDR1 as MNHNS and CDR2 as SASEGT. The CDR3 is 14 residues long.

This clonotype is medium-sized by share. The chain couples TRBV3-1 to TRBJ2-1; TRBD2 agrees at 12 bases. Germline CDR1 reads LGHDT; CDR2 reads YNNKEL (reference sequence). The trim removed 4 bases at V and 6 bases at J, leaving 4 bases unmatched. This CDR3 has 15 residues. CDR3 nucleotides: TGTGCCAGCAGCCGCCCTAGCGGGAGGGGCAATGAGCAGTTCTTC. It codes for CASSRPSGRGNEQFF.

The chain employs TRBV3-2 and TRBJ2-7; the table assigns TRBD1, which was not confirmed against the DNA. TRBV3-2 is flagged as a pseudogene. The CDR3 loop spans 14 amino acids. CDR3 residues: CASRGPDRGYEQYF. The CDR3 region has the DNA TGTGCCAGCAGAGGCCCGGACAGGGGATACGAGCAGTACTTC.

This clonotype occurred many times. This rearrangement joins TRBV7-8 to TRBJ2-1; 8 bases fit TRBD2. The CDR3 sequence is 15 residues long. In germline, CDR1 is SGHVS, CDR2 FQNEAQ. J lost 9 bases, V lost 5 bases, and 12 bases had no gene match. CDR3 residues: CASSQEREGLAEQFF. Written as DNA, the CDR3 is TGTGCCAGCAGCCAGGAACGGGAGGGCCTGGCTGAGCAGTTCTTC. Full variable domain (outside the CDR3, taken from reference TRBV7-8 and TRBJ2-1): GAGVSQSPRYKVAKRGQDVALRCDPISGHVSLFWYQQALGQGPEFLTYFQNEAQLDKSGLPSDRFFAERPEGSVSTLKIQRTQQEDSAVYLCASSQEREGLAEQFFGPGTRLTVL.

This clonotype was picked up many times. The genes are TRBV4-2 and TRBJ2-7; D may match TRBD1 or TRBD2 (8 bases each). The CDR3 covers 16 residues. With 4 bases removed from V and 4 bases from J, the gap between germline ends came to 20 bases. CDR1 is LGHNA, CDR2 YNFKEQ, per germline. The CDR3 DNA is TGTGCCAGCAGCCCCGACAGGGGCGGACTAGCTTACGAGCAGTACTTC. Translating gives CASSPDRGGLAYEQYF.

In this sample, this clonotype turned up many times. The chain employs TRBV5-1 and TRBJ1-1; maybe TRBD1 (6 bases). There are 14 residues in the CDR3. The V and J ends lost 7 bases and 0 bases respectively, with 13 bases between them. Per germline, CDR1 SGHRS and CDR2 YFSETQ. The DNA of the CDR3 is TGCGCCAGCGGGCTTGGGGACATGAACACTGAAGCTTTCTTT. It translates to CASGLGDMNTEAFF.

On this clonotype itself: With a much larger clone just one base away, this may be a read error. The rearrangement links TRBV29-1 to TRBJ1-1; D is unclear. CDR3 length: 11 residues. V was cut by 6 bases and J by 12 bases, with 17 bases left in between. Germline lookup yields CDR1 SQVTM and CDR2 ANQGSEA. The CDR3 DNA reads as TGCAGCGTCGAGGGTCCGGAGGGATCTTTCTTT. Translated: CSVEGPEGSFF.

The V call is TRBV20-1, the J call TRBJ2-3; possibly TRBD1 or TRBD2 for D (6 bases each). V lost 1 base to trimming and J lost 1 base, with 15 bases between them. The CDR3 is 16 amino acids. Germline loops: CDR1 DFQATT, CDR2 SNEGSKA (reference sequence). The CDR3 DNA is TGCAGTGCTAGAGTGGGGGGCGGTGGAGGCACAGATACGCAGTATTTT. The encoded protein is CSARVGGGGGTDTQYF.

This clonotype was seen at least ten times. The chain employs TRBV7-6 and TRBJ1-5; the D is unclear. The germline V gene has CDR1 SGHVS and CDR2 FNYEAQ. This CDR3 has 14 amino acids. V was pared by 1 base and J by 4 bases, with 8 bases between. The CDR3 sequence: CASSLDSGNQPQHF. CDR3 nucleotide sequence: TGTGCCAGCAGCTTAGATAGCGGGAATCAGCCCCAGCATTTT.

By share, this clonotype ranks as medium-sized. The chain has TRBV5-1 and TRBJ2-1, with 8 bases lining up with TRBD2. The V and J ends lost 4 bases and 0 bases, in that order; junction bases with no gene match: 9. The CDR3 runs 17 residues. Germline V CDR1 and CDR2: SGHRS, YFSETQ. This CDR3 reads CASSQAGGRNSYNEQFF. DNA of the CDR3: TGCGCCAGCAGCCAGGCAGGCGGGAGGAACTCCTACAATGAGCAGTTCTTC.

As to this clonotype: A much larger clone sits a single nucleotide away, making a read error possible. The CDR3 bases are TGCGCCAGCAATGGGACAGGGGTAAACTACGAGCAGTACTTC. Amino acids: CASNGTGVNYEQYF. This chain uses TRBV10-2 with TRBJ2-7, with TRBD1 identical over 10 bases. V lost 7 bases, J lost 3 bases, and 6 bases stayed unmatched. The CDR3 sequence is 14 residues long. CDR1 is WSHSY, CDR2 SAAADI, per germline.

Many counts were recorded for this clonotype. The gene calls are TRBV7-9 and TRBJ1-5; tentative D call: TRBD1 (6 bases). The CDR3 contains 17 residues. Between the trimmed V and J ends, which lost 6 bases and 0 bases, there was a span of 18 bases. In germline, CDR1 is SEHNR, CDR2 FQNEAQ (reference sequence). The CDR3 DNA reads TGTGCCAGCAGTATAGGGGGACTCGCCGATAGCAATCAGCCCCAGCATTTT. Translated: CASSIGGLADSNQPQHF. Full variable domain (missing parts from reference TRBV7-9 and TRBJ1-5): DTGVSQNPRHKITKRGQNVTFRCDPISEHNRLYWYRQTLGQGPEFLTYFQNEAQLEKSRLLSDRFSAERPKGSFSTLEIQRTEQGDSAMYLCASSIGGLADSNQPQHFGDGTRLSIL.